This T cell receptor (beta chain) was obtained from a study of beta chain features in type 1 diabetes. Regarding the study as a whole: All four CD4+ subsets of Type 1 diabetes patients contained TCRB CDR3s that were moderately but significantly shorter.

Isolated RNA was reverse transcribed in full, so expressed TCRB transcripts were sequenced. Sequenced by immunoSEQ multiplex PCR; TCRdb stores in-frame clones only, minus some. The sample shows under 350,000 clones, 24% of them seen only once. This clone showed up just a few times. Its matching antigen is unknown. V lost 0 bases and J lost 5, with 9 bases in between. Germline V lookup: CDR1 SGDLS, CDR2 YYNGEE. This CDR3 region has 14 residues. The sample consisted of naive CD4+ T cells from blood. This receptor was taken from a woman between 25 and 40 years old with type 1 diabetes. This chain joins TRBV9 and TRBJ1-5; D remains unclear. CDR3 residues: CASSVGAGYQPQHF. CDR3 DNA: TGTGCCAGCAGCGTAGGGGCCGGATATCAGCCCCAGCATTTT.